The next 2 T cell receptor beta chains were all read from a single sample in a study of early stage breast cancer tumors. The method was immunoSEQ multiplex PCR; TCRdb's version includes in-frame clones alone and lacks a portion of them. The table records tens of thousands of clones, 50% to 75% of them present only once. Sample: breast tumor tissue. These receptors all stem from a person aged 50-59 years with breast cancer.

This chain joins TRBV9 and TRBJ2-6; 11 nucleotides agree with TRBD1. Losses at the gene ends were 4 bases for V and 0 bases for J; bases not matched to a gene: 9. The CDR3 consists of 19 residues. Germline CDR1 and CDR2: SGDLS and YYNGEE. CDR3 amino acids: CASSPRTGGFGSGANVLTF. CDR3 DNA: TGTGCCAGCAGCCCAAGGACAGGGGGCTTCGGCTCTGGGGCCAACGTCCTGACTTTC.

This clone qualifies as medium-sized. The rearrangement links TRBV20-1 to TRBJ2-5; D remains unclear. Trimming removed 6 bases from V and 5 bases from J, with 10 bases in between. From germline, CDR1 is DFQATT and CDR2 SNEGSKA (reference sequence). The length of the CDR3 is 11 residues. The CDR3 spells CSAPVGETQYF. In DNA, the CDR3 is TGCAGTGCCCCTGTGGGGGAGACCCAGTACTTC.